These 15 T cell receptor beta chains were all obtained from the same sample, sequenced in a study of cytomegalovirus exposure and HLA in healthy donors (dated by TCRdb to the late 2010s). The library was built by means of the immunoSEQ multiplex PCR assay. For the multiplex PCR, a mixture combining 60 forward primers for TCR Vbeta segments and 13 reverse primers for TCR Jbeta segments was used. TCRdb's version of the immuneACCESS table is confined to in-frame rearrangements and falls short of the full clone set. An unresolved V gene accounts for under half of the shortfall where checked; the remainder is of unknown origin. Recorded for this sample are 150,000 or so clones; roughly 72% of them occurred a single time. Of the sample, around 1.9% falls within the top ten clones. Material: PBMCs. Receptors originate from a man aged 25 to 40 in good health and CMV-seronegative.

The rearrangement joins TRBV4-3 to TRBJ1-1; 8 nucleotides align to TRBD1. The ends lost 0 bases at V and 0 bases at J; junction bases unmatched: 6. Germline CDR1 reads LGHNA; CDR2 reads YSLEER. The CDR3 consists of 17 residues. CDR3 DNA: TGCGCCAGCAGCCAAGAACTGGGACAGGCGATGAACACTGAAGCTTTCTTT. Residues: CASSQELGQAMNTEAFF.

The V gene is TRBV2, the J gene TRBJ2-1, with 7 bases aligning to TRBD1. The CDR3 has 15 residues. Germline V CDR1 and CDR2: SNHLY, FYNNEI. V gave up 0 bases and J gave up 6 bases; unmatched junction bases: 5. CDR3 residues: CASSEAHRGTNEQFF. Written as DNA, the CDR3 is TGTGCCAGCAGTGAAGCGCACAGGGGAACCAATGAGCAGTTCTTC.

The chain carries TRBV6-4 and TRBJ2-4, with 7 bases matching TRBD1. CDR3 size: 15 residues. V shed 3 bases and J 3 bases; nucleotides not matched to a gene: 5. CDR1 and CDR2 (germline): MRHNA, SNTAGT. The CDR3 DNA reads as TGTGCCAGCAGTGAAGGGGGCGCGGGCAAAAACATTCAGTACTTC. This codes for CASSEGGAGKNIQYF.

This sequence joins TRBV27 and TRBJ1-1; D call uncertain. This CDR3 spans 13 amino acids. Trimming took off 2 bases at V and 4 bases at J, with 8 bases between the two ends. The germline gives CDR1 MNHEY, CDR2 SMNVEV (reference sequence). The CDR3 nucleotides are TGTGCCAGCAGTTTAGGGGAGAGCACTGAAGCTTTCTTT. This sequence encodes CASSLGESTEAFF.

The chain links TRBV27 to TRBJ2-5, with 9 bases aligning to TRBD1. This CDR3 contains 14 residues. V lost 4 bases and J lost 7; bases outside the gene matches: 7. The germline gives CDR1 MNHEY, CDR2 SMNVEV (reference sequence). In DNA form, the CDR3 reads TGTGCCAGCAGTTCAACAGGGGGCCGGGTGACCCAGTACTTC. Translated, it gives CASSSTGGRVTQYF.

The chain joins TRBV29-1 to TRBJ1-1; D unclear. This CDR3 has 13 amino acids. Looked up from germline, CDR1 is SQVTM and CDR2 is ANQGSEA. Trimming took off 4 bases at V and 0 bases at J, with 9 bases between the two ends. CDR3 region: CSVARNMNTEAFF. In DNA form, the CDR3 reads TGCAGCGTTGCCAGGAATATGAACACTGAAGCTTTCTTT.

The chain recombines TRBV25-1 with TRBJ2-7; tentative D call: TRBD1 (6 bases). Germline V CDR1 and CDR2: MGHDK, SYGVNS. The CDR3 contains 15 residues. With 4 bases removed from V and 3 bases from J, the gap between germline ends came to 16 bases. The CDR3 DNA sequence: TGTGCCAGCAGTGCACCGACCGGGACAAACTACGAGCAGTACTTC. The encoded protein is CASSAPTGTNYEQYF.

V and J are TRBV11-2 and TRBJ2-3; 13 nucleotides match TRBD2. CDR1 is SGHAT and CDR2 is FQNNGV in the germline V gene. The CDR3 length is 16 residues. V gave up 4 bases and J gave up 5 bases; unmatched junction bases: 6. The CDR3 reads CASSSTSGGQVDTQYF. The CDR3 bases are TGTGCCAGCAGCTCGACTAGCGGGGGGCAGGTAGATACGCAGTATTTT.

The J gene is TRBJ1-2, the V gene TRBV18; D is undetermined. Germline CDR1 is KGHSH and CDR2 is LQKENI. Trimming left V 3 bases short and J 8 bases short, with 7 bases between. The CDR3 consists of 11 residues. This CDR3 is CASSPGGGYTF. CDR3 DNA: TGTGCCAGCTCACCGGGAGGGGGCTACACCTTC.

This clone appeared a few times. The chain recombines TRBV19 with TRBJ1-1, with 7 bases matching TRBD1. In germline, CDR1 is LNHDA, CDR2 SQIVND (reference sequence). The CDR3 is 15 residues long. The trim removed 5 bases at V and 0 bases at J, leaving 6 bases unmatched. In DNA, the CDR3 is TGTGCCAGTAGTTCCTCTGGGACAGTGAACACTGAAGCTTTCTTT. This gives the protein CASSSSGTVNTEAFF.

This chain links TRBV6-5 with TRBJ1-2; a possible D gene is TRBD1 (6 bases). Looked up from germline, CDR1 is MNHEY and CDR2 is SVGAGI. The CDR3 is made up of 14 amino acids. The ends were cut back, 8 bases at V and 7 bases at J, with 20 bases in the middle. The CDR3 bases are TGTGCCAGCCGTCGTAGGGGGTCTCCGGGTGGCTACACCTTC. This gives the protein CASRRRGSPGGYTF.

The chain employs TRBV20-1 and TRBJ1-1; D is unresolved. This CDR3 is 10 amino acids long. Germline V gene data show CDR1 as DFQATT and CDR2 as SNEGSKA (reference sequence). Trimming left V 6 bases short and J 4 bases short, with 6 bases between. The CDR3 DNA reads as TGCAGTGCCAGTGGCACTGAAGCTTTCTTT. This encodes CSASGTEAFF.

The chain employs TRBV19 and TRBJ2-1; 8 bases agree with TRBD2. Unmatched junction bases numbered 8, after V lost 3 bases and J lost 10 bases. Germline CDR1 reads LNHDA; CDR2 reads SQIVND (reference sequence). The length of the CDR3 is 14 residues. CDR3 DNA sequence: TGTGCCAGTAGTATTACGCGGGGGGCAACAGAGCAGTTCTTC. Protein: CASSITRGATEQFF.

This sequence joins TRBV10-3 and TRBJ1-2; possibly TRBD1 for D (6 bases). The germline V and J ends were trimmed by 1 base and 6 bases, with 9 bases remaining between them. Germline V gene sequence: CDR1 ENHRY, CDR2 SYGVKD. CDR3 length: 13 amino acids. The CDR3 protein is CAISEWGPNGYTF. The CDR3 DNA sequence: TGTGCCATCAGTGAGTGGGGGCCAAATGGCTACACCTTC.

In its sample, this clone was seen many times. The chain combines TRBV28 with TRBJ2-7; D possibly corresponds to TRBD2 (5 bases). The CDR3 extends over 14 amino acids. Trimming cost V 6 bases and J 9 bases, with 21 bases left between them. Looked up from germline, CDR1 is MDHEN and CDR2 is SYDVKM. The CDR3 reads CASSDLRVHAGQYF. CDR3 DNA sequence: TGTGCCAGCAGCGATCTCCGGGTGCACGCGGGGCAGTACTTC. The full variable domain, its missing parts supplied by reference TRBV28 and TRBJ2-7, is DVKVTQSSRYLVKRTGEKVFLECVQDMDHENMFWYRQDPGLGLRLIYFSYDVKMKEKGDIPEGYSVSREKKERFSLILESASTNQTSMYLCASSDLRVHAGQYFGPGTRLTVT.